The present TCR beta chain was sequenced within a study of blood T cell repertoires in COVID-19 (dated by TCRdb to about 2020). The study in broad terms: Samples covering the acute and convalescent phases of COVID-19 were provided by collaborators in the United States, Italy and Spain. The prospective study material was composed of cDNA or gDNA derived from T cells, B-cell-depleted T cells, or PBMCs. The dataset comprised deeply sampled blood TCRbeta repertoires from subjects exposed to, actively infected with, or recovered from COVID-19. The repertoires were released in a freely available public database meant as a resource for research on the immune response to SARS-CoV-2. Samples came from the ongoing ImmuneRACE study (first 160 participants) plus 1,254 subjects from 6 global collaborators. Sample metadata almost always included a de-identified subject ID, COVID-19 status, age in years and sex. Where HLA class I and class II types were available, the types were taken from metadata supplied by the sample provider, not from assay-based typing. On the study overall, not on this receptor specifically: How much clinical and demographic metadata was included differed by source and by participant, and the metadata was provided uncurated.

TCRbeta CDR3 regions were amplified from genomic DNA by means of the immunoSEQ Assay, a bias-controlled multiplex PCR. In the authors' own workflow: Within the assay, amplification of reference gene primers was used to estimate how many nucleated cells each sample contained. To quantify the absolute abundance of each unique TCRbeta CDR3 rearrangement, sequence reads were collapsed and filtered. Productive Simpson clonality was computed per sample as the square root of Simpson's diversity index over productive rearrangements. The immuneACCESS repertoire file appears here via TCRdb, limited to in-frame rearrangements. These files lack a portion of the clones; in checked studies, under half of the deficit traces to unresolved V genes, and the cause of the others is not known. V and J calls and clone size are given by that table; D and trimming were obtained from the DNA. This sample holds 220,000 or so clones; 85% to 90% were observed only once. The biggest ten clones account for 3% to 3.5% of the sample.

Participants in the prospective study were aged about 18 to 95 years, lived in approximately 26 United States geographic areas, and enrolled through a virtual design. Cohort assignment in the prospective study relied on participant-reported clinical history from a screening survey and a study questionnaire. In the prospective study, mobile phlebotomists collected whole blood, serum and a nasopharyngeal or oropharyngeal swab from each participant. Over an approximately 2-month period, participants in the prospective study had the option of providing additional blood draws and questionnaires. Prospective study blood samples were shipped either frozen or at room temperature before DNA extraction. Turning to this clone: Its antigen is currently not known. Within one base of it there is no much larger clone, and no base qualities were kept.

The origin of this receptor is a woman between 18 and 29 years old in a cohort exposed to, infected with or recovered from COVID-19 (not recorded which). The sample comprised PBMCs or T cells enriched from blood (not recorded which).

The DNA sequence reads TGCGCCAGCAGCTTGGAGACAGGGGGAAACACCGGGGAGCTGTTTTTT. The resulting protein is CASSLETGGNTGELFF. The chain joins TRBV5-1 to TRBJ2-2, with TRBD1 matching 9 junction bases. From the cysteine through the phenylalanine, the CDR3 covers 16 amino acids. Just the 48-base CDR3 DNA is kept, in frame starting at base 1. V and J are trimmed by 0 bases and 2 bases, and the gene matches miss 2 bases of the junction. Reading the germline V gene gives CDR1 SGHRS and CDR2 YFSETQ.